Shown below are 29 T cell receptor beta chains from a single sample sequenced in a study of regulatory T cells in long-lasting Graves disease. Time point: newly diagnosed GD, antithyroid drugs for less than 3 months. RNA extracted from PBMCs served as the sequencing template. Combining iRepertoire HTBI primers with Arm-PCR of CDR3 regions, the authors built TCR beta libraries. TCRdb reprocessed the multiplex PCR reads via MiXCR and lists one record per CDR3 protein. The top ten clones hold more than 8% of a sample with around 500,000 distinct CDR3 sequences, about 12% of them seen once. Separately, the same data were catalogued under a study of T cells in Graves' hyperthyroidism and ophthalmopathy.

The sample was peripheral blood mononuclear cells (PBMCs), taken at new diagnosis, from a patient treated with antithyroid drugs. The receptors were sampled from a woman aged 30 to 39 with Graves disease.

The chain links TRBV4-3 to TRBJ2-1; 9 bases map to TRBD2. Losses at the gene ends were 0 bases for V and 12 bases for J; bases not matched to a gene: 12. The CDR3 runs 16 residues. CDR1 is LGHNA and CDR2 is YSLEER in the germline V gene. CDR3 residues: CASSQDSLQREVGQFF. Written as DNA, the CDR3 is TGCGCCAGCAGCCAAGATTCCTTGCAGCGGGAGGTGGGGCAGTTCTTC.

As regards this clonotype: Possible read error: a much larger clone is one base away. The rearrangement joins TRBV28 to TRBJ2-3; D is unclear. CDR1 and CDR2 from the germline V gene are MDHEN and SYDVKM. CDR3 length equals 12 residues. DNA for the CDR3: TGTGCCAGCAGTTTTCACCGGGCCCTCGTCCATTTT. Its protein product is CASSFHRALVHF. Supplemented by reference TRBV28 and TRBJ2-3, the full variable domain reads DVKVTQSSRYLVKRTGEKVFLECVQDMDHENMFWYRQDPGLGLRLIYFSYDVKMKEKGDIPEGYSVSREKKERFSLILESASTNQTSMYLCASSFHRALVHFGPGTRLTVL.

This clonotype was picked up many times. The rearrangement links TRBV5-5 to TRBJ1-2; D not certain. Deletions cut 0 bases from V and 2 bases from J, with 14 bases between. Germline V gene sequence: CDR1 SGHKS, CDR2 YYEKEE (reference sequence). The CDR3 is made up of 16 amino acids. The chain's CDR3 is CASSLGMSRENYGYTF. The CDR3 coding sequence is TGTGCCAGCAGCTTGGGCATGTCGAGAGAGAACTATGGCTACACCTTC.

As for this clonotype: This may stem from a read error, because a much larger clone lies one nucleotide away. V gene TRBV29-1 combines with J gene TRBJ2-5, with D perhaps given as TRBD1 or TRBD2 (5 bases each). The J call is uncertain, as TRBJ2-1 better fits the DNA end. Per the germline V gene, CDR1 is SQVTM and CDR2 is ANQGSEA. This CDR3 contains 16 residues. CDR3 sequence (DNA): TGCAGCGTTGTGGGGGTTGACGGATACTTACAAGAGACCCAGTTCTTC. Its translation is CSVVGVDGYLQETQFF.

There are many counts of this clonotype. This chain links TRBV11-2 with TRBJ2-7; 11 bases are a match to TRBD2. The junction had 7 bases not matched to a gene; V was cut back by 2 bases and J by 1 base. This CDR3 comprises 17 residues. CDR1 and CDR2 from the germline V gene are SGHAT and FQNNGV. The CDR3 DNA sequence: TGTGCCAGCAGCTTACCTCCTAGCGGGAGGAGATCCTACGAGCAGTACTTC. It yields the protein CASSLPPSGRRSYEQYF. The entire variable domain, with the rest obtained from reference TRBV11-2 and TRBJ2-7, is as follows: EAGVAQSPRYKIIEKRQSVAFWCNPISGHATLYWYQQILGQGPKLLIQFQNNGVVDDSQLPKDRFSAERLKGVDSTLKIQPAKLEDSAVYLCASSLPPSGRRSYEQYFGPGTRLTVT.

This clonotype was picked up many times. The chain is built from TRBV28 and TRBJ2-7; 10 bases agree with TRBD2. V lost 4 bases, J lost 2 bases, and 8 bases stayed unmatched. The CDR3 is made up of 16 amino acids. In germline, CDR1 is MDHEN, CDR2 SYDVKM. CDR3 loop: CASSSSGSERAYEQYF. CDR3 nucleotide sequence: TGTGCCAGCAGTTCTAGCGGGAGCGAAAGGGCCTACGAGCAGTACTTC.

There are many counts of this clonotype. V is TRBV6-5 and J is TRBJ2-1, with a possible D match to TRBD2 (5 bases). Germline values: CDR1 MNHEY, CDR2 SVGAGI. This CDR3 region has 13 residues. Between the trimmed V and J ends, which lost 2 bases and 4 bases, there was a span of 6 bases. The CDR3: CASSYTGYNEQFF. CDR3 nucleotides: TGTGCCAGCAGTTACACGGGGTACAATGAGCAGTTCTTC.

This clonotype showed up just a few times. For the CDR3, the DNA is TGTGCCAGCAGCTTAGTGCAGGGGGTTAATCTCGTGAGCGGGAGACGTGAGACCCAGTACTTC. This translates into CASSLVQGVNLVSGRRETQYF. The rearrangement uses TRBV7-9 and TRBJ2-5; D perhaps matches TRBD2 (8 bases). Germline V gene sequence: CDR1 SEHNR, CDR2 FQNEAQ (reference sequence). The length of the CDR3 is 21 residues. The ends were cut back, 1 base at V and 5 bases at J, with 32 bases in the middle.

This clonotype has ten or more counts. The chain employs TRBV2 and TRBJ2-5, with D hard to call. Germline loops: CDR1 SNHLY, CDR2 FYNNEI. The CDR3 totals 10 residues. Trimming removed 1 base from V and 6 bases from J, with 0 bases in between. The CDR3 DNA reads as TGTGCCAGCAGTGAAGAGACCCAGTACTTC. Protein product: CASSEETQYF. The full variable domain, its missing parts supplied by reference TRBV2 and TRBJ2-5, is EPEVTQTPSHQVTQMGQEVILRCVPISNHLYFYWYRQILGQKVEFLVSFYNNEISEKSEIFDDQFSVERPDGSNFTLKIRSTKLEDSAMYFCASSEETQYFGPGTRLLVL.

The table lists this clonotype with many counts. V gene TRBV7-2 combines with J gene TRBJ2-5, with D perhaps TRBD1 or TRBD2 (6 bases each). The CDR3 extends over 15 amino acids. Germline V gene sequence: CDR1 SGHTA, CDR2 FQGNSA. V was pared by 0 bases and J by 1 base, with 9 bases between. Here the CDR3 reads CASSLAGGTQETQYF. The CDR3 DNA reads TGTGCCAGCAGCTTAGCAGGGGGGACCCAAGAGACCCAGTACTTC.

This clonotype has ten or more counts. This sequence joins TRBV2 and TRBJ1-5; maybe TRBD1 (5 bases). Trimming took 2 bases from V and 2 from J, leaving 7 bases between them. The CDR3 loop spans 14 amino acids. Germline CDR1 is SNHLY and CDR2 is FYNNEI. As DNA, the CDR3 is TGTGCCAGCAGTGAAAGCAGGGGCAATCAGCCCCAGCATTTT. Protein product: CASSESRGNQPQHF. Full variable domain (remainder filled in from reference TRBV2 and TRBJ1-5): EPEVTQTPSHQVTQMGQEVILRCVPISNHLYFYWYRQILGQKVEFLVSFYNNEISEKSEIFDDQFSVERPDGSNFTLKIRSTKLEDSAMYFCASSESRGNQPQHFGDGTRLSIL.

This chain joins TRBV28 and TRBJ2-2; perhaps TRBD2 as D (5 bases). Germline loops: CDR1 MDHEN, CDR2 SYDVKM. The CDR3 covers 15 residues. V lost 9 bases and J lost 4, with 18 bases in between. The CDR3 nucleotides read TGTGCCAGTGCCTTCCGCGGGTTCTCCACCGGGGAGCTGTTTTTT. As protein: CASAFRGFSTGELFF.

This clonotype has a count of ten or more. CDR3 loop: CASSDRQGQGGYTF. In nucleotides, the CDR3 is TGTGCCAGCAGTGACCGCCAGGGGCAGGGTGGCTACACCTTC. V is TRBV2 and J is TRBJ1-2; possible D gene TRBD1, 6 bases. CDR3 length: 14 residues. V lost 3 bases, J lost 7 bases, and 15 bases lay in between. Germline V lookup: CDR1 SNHLY, CDR2 FYNNEI.

The chain combines TRBV4-1 with TRBJ2-3; maybe TRBD2 (5 bases). This CDR3 spans 16 amino acids. Germline V gene sequence: CDR1 MGHRA, CDR2 YSYEKL. The V end lost 4 bases, the J end lost 2 bases, and 16 bases lay between the germline ends. The CDR3 here is CASSRMRVGLTDTQYF. In DNA, the CDR3 is TGCGCCAGCAGCCGGATGAGGGTAGGCCTCACAGATACGCAGTATTTT.

This sequence joins TRBV10-3 and TRBJ2-3; D is unclear. The V end lost 0 bases, the J end lost 0 bases, and 7 bases lay between the germline ends. This CDR3 contains 15 residues. Germline CDR1 is ENHRY and CDR2 is SYGVKD. CDR3 sequence: CAISESKFSTDTQYF. The CDR3 nucleotides read TGTGCCATCAGTGAGTCGAAGTTTAGCACAGATACGCAGTATTTT.

This clonotype was recorded a few times. The chain employs TRBV30 and TRBJ1-3, with D possibly TRBD1 on 5 matching bases. Germline V gene data show CDR1 as GTSNPN and CDR2 as SVGIG (reference sequence). The CDR3 loop spans 12 amino acids. CDR3 loop: CATGRDGNTIYF. CDR3 bases: TGTGCAACGGGGCGCGATGGAAACACCATATATTTT. Combining the CDR3 with reference TRBV30 and TRBJ1-3 gives the whole variable domain SQTIHQWPATLVQPVGSPLSLECTVEGTSNPNLYWYRQAAGRGLQLLFYSVGIGQISSEVPQNLSASRPQDRQFILSSKKLLLSDSGFYLCATGRDGNTIYFGEGSWLTVV.

The CDR3 reads CASSQPSPNEQFF. The CDR3 region has the DNA TGTGCCAGCAGCCAGCCCAGTCCCAATGAGCAGTTCTTC. The chain combines TRBV14 with TRBJ2-1; D ambiguous. CDR3 size: 13 residues. Germline CDR1 SGHDN, CDR2 FVKESK. The V end lost 3 bases, the J end lost 6 bases, and 9 bases lay between the germline ends.

This clonotype was counted at least ten times. The chain employs TRBV20-1 and TRBJ2-5; 9 bases align to TRBD2. The germline gives CDR1 DFQATT, CDR2 SNEGSKA (reference sequence). This CDR3 is built from 13 residues. V lost 3 bases and J lost 3; bases outside the gene matches: 2. The CDR3 sequence: CSASPSGKETQYF. Written as DNA, the CDR3 is TGCAGTGCTAGCCCTAGCGGGAAAGAGACCCAGTACTTC.

The V gene is TRBV9, the J gene TRBJ2-1; 9 positions agree with TRBD2. Germline V gene lookup returns CDR1 SGDLS and CDR2 YYNGEE. The CDR3 contains 17 residues. V shed 1 base and J 6 bases; nucleotides not matched to a gene: 11. The CDR3 DNA reads as TGTGCCAGCAGCGTAAAGTACGGGACTAGCTATATCAATGAGCAGTTCTTC. Encoded protein: CASSVKYGTSYINEQFF.

The chain couples TRBV12-3 or TRBV12-4 to TRBJ2-1, with TRBD1 matching over 7 bases. Trimming at V came to 5 bases and at J to 5 bases, leaving 12 bases not matched to a gene. This CDR3 is 16 amino acids long. CDR3 loop: CASSLRQGIGDNEQFF. The DNA of the CDR3 is TGTGCCAGCAGTCTAAGACAGGGAATAGGAGACAATGAGCAGTTCTTC.

This clonotype occurred many times. The chain carries TRBV18 and TRBJ2-3, with no clear D. The V end was cut by 3 bases, the J end by 6 bases, with 16 bases between. The germline CDR1 and CDR2 sequences are KGHSH and LQKENI. The CDR3 is 15 residues long. CDR3 in amino acids: CASSPSAAAGDTQYF. The CDR3 DNA sequence: TGTGCCAGCTCACCTTCTGCCGCCGCCGGGGATACGCAGTATTTT.

In this sample, this clonotype turned up many times. This chain links TRBV30 with TRBJ2-6; D remains ambiguous. CDR1 is GTSNPN and CDR2 is SVGIG in the germline V gene (reference sequence). The CDR3 is 17 residues long. V shed 3 bases and J shed 4 bases, with 19 bases lying between them. The CDR3: CAWRSSTSWVGANVLTF. Written as DNA, the CDR3 is TGTGCCTGGAGATCCTCGACCTCCTGGGTAGGGGCCAACGTCCTGACTTTC.

This clonotype occurred many times. The V and J genes are TRBV7-8 and TRBJ2-7, with D maybe TRBD1 (6 bases). V lost 1 base and J lost 5, with 18 bases in between. The V gene's germline CDR1 is SGHVS and CDR2 FQNEAQ. This CDR3 comprises 16 residues. This CDR3 reads CASSLVAGALSDEQYF. The CDR3 region has the DNA TGTGCCAGCAGCTTAGTAGCAGGGGCGCTAAGCGACGAGCAGTACTTC.

This clonotype was seen only a few times. J is TRBJ1-5 and V is TRBV4-3; 8 bases agree with TRBD1. The V segment lost 6 bases and the J segment 9 bases; nucleotides outside the gene matches: 10. There are 14 residues in the CDR3. Germline V lookup: CDR1 LGHNA, CDR2 YSLEER. CDR3 loop: CASSLGQGRMPQHF. The CDR3 nucleotides read TGCGCCAGCAGTCTAGGACAGGGCCGTATGCCCCAGCATTTT.

This clonotype was seen repeatedly, ten times or more. This rearrangement joins TRBV5-1 to TRBJ1-4; 7 nucleotides align to TRBD1. The length of the CDR3 is 16 residues. Germline assignment: CDR1 SGHRS and CDR2 YFSETQ. V was pared by 1 base and J by 2 bases, with 5 bases of the junction left unmatched. As DNA, the CDR3 is TGCGCCAGCAGCTTGCCTACAGGGGCGACTAATGAAAAACTGTTTTTT. Translated, it gives CASSLPTGATNEKLFF.

This clonotype occurred many times. V usage is TRBV12-3 or TRBV12-4 and J usage is TRBJ1-1; D is ambiguous. The CDR3 runs 12 residues. V lost 6 bases and J 11 bases, leaving 16 bases between the germline ends. The CDR3 DNA follows: TGTGCCAGCAGCCCGGACCTTTACGGGGCTTTCTTT. Its protein is CASSPDLYGAFF.

This chain joins TRBV19 and TRBJ2-7, with D unresolved. V was shortened by 3 bases and J by 2 bases, with 11 bases between the two germline ends. The CDR3 runs 14 residues. The germline V gene has CDR1 LNHDA and CDR2 SQIVND (reference sequence). The CDR3 region is CASSIRDFPYEQYF. The CDR3 DNA is TGTGCCAGTAGTATCAGAGACTTCCCCTACGAGCAGTACTTC.

This clonotype was observed at least ten times. The chain has TRBV12-3 or TRBV12-4 and TRBJ2-1; D gene uncertain. Between the trimmed V and J ends, which lost 8 bases and 4 bases, there was a span of 15 bases. The CDR3 is 14 residues long. The CDR3 region is CASVLDLIYNEQFF. The CDR3 DNA sequence: TGTGCCAGCGTACTTGACCTGATTTACAATGAGCAGTTCTTC.

This clonotype was counted between two and nine times. The chain uses TRBV19 and TRBJ2-7, with D possibly TRBD1 on 5 matching bases. Trimming removed 5 bases from V and 5 bases from J, with 19 bases in between. Germline lookup yields CDR1 LNHDA and CDR2 SQIVND (reference sequence). The CDR3 runs 15 residues. CDR3 region: CASSSVNRARDEQYF. CDR3 in DNA: TGTGCCAGTAGTTCTGTCAACCGGGCCAGGGACGAGCAGTACTTC.